This T cell receptor beta chain was documented in a study of identical twins. The CDR3 is 16 residues long. V shed 6 bases and J 1 base; nucleotides not matched to a gene: 8. From germline, CDR1 is SNHLY and CDR2 FYNNEI. TCRdb fed the 5' RACE reads into MiXCR, producing one record per CDR3 protein. This table has hundreds of thousands of distinct CDR3 sequences, about 7.5% appearing once. This clonotype appeared a few times. Its antigen remains unknown. Findings of the study overall: The study found that models underestimated out-of-frame TCR alpha sharing in monozygotic twins.

This sample was also put to use in a study of yellow fever vaccine responses in identical twins. As that study records: After vaccination, twins' T cell response reportedly seemed partly convergent, partly personalized.

This TCR derives from a woman aged 18-29 years in good health. The chain joins TRBV2 to TRBJ2-3, with 9 bases aligning to TRBD2. The sequenced material came from memory (CD45RO+) T cells sorted from blood. The CDR3 protein is CASRPTASGGTDTQYF. The CDR3 region has the DNA TGTGCCAGCAGACCCACCGCTAGCGGGGGCACAGATACGCAGTATTTT.